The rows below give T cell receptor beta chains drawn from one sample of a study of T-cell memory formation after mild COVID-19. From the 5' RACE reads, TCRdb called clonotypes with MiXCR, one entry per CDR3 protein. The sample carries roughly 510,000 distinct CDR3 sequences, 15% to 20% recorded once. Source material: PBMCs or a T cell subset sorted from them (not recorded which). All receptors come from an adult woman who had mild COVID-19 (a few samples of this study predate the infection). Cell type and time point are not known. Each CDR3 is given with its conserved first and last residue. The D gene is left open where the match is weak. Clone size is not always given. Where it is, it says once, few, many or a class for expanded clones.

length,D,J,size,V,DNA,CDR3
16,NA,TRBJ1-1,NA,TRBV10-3,TGTGCCATCAGTGATGGCGAATCCAGTATGAACACTGAAGCTTTCTTT,CAISDGESSMNTEAFF
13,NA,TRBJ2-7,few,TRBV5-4,TGTGCCAGCAGCGAACAAGGCTCCTACGAGCAGTACTTC,CASSEQGSYEQYF
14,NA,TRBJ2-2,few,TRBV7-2,TGTGCCAGCAGCCCACTTAAGAACACCGGGGAGCTGTTTTTT,CASSPLKNTGELFF
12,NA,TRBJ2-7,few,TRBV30,TGTGCCTGGAGTGTAATCTGGTACGAGCAGTACTTC,CAWSVIWYEQYF
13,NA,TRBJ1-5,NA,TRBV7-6,TGTGCCAGCAGCTTATTCCGAGATCAGCCCCAGCATTTT,CASSLFRDQPQHF
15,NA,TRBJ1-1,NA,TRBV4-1,TGCGCCAGCAGCCAAGAAGTTTCGGTCGTCCTTGAAGCTTTCTTT,CASSQEVSVVLEAFF
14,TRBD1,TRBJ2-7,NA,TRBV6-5,TGTGCCAGCACAACGGGGACAGGGCTAGGGGAGCAGTACTTC,CASTTGTGLGEQYF
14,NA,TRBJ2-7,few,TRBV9,TGTGCCAGCAGCGTAGTCGGGGAAAACTACGAGCAGTACTTC,CASSVVGENYEQYF
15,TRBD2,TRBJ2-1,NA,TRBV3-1,TGTGCCAGCAGCCGTAGCGGGGGGAAGAGGAATGAGCAGTTCTTC,CASSRSGGKRNEQFF
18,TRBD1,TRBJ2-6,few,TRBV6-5,TGTGCCAGCAGTTACTCGCGACAGGGGGCGTCTGGGGCCAACGTCCTGACTTTC,CASSYSRQGASGANVLTF
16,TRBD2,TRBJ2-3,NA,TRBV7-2,TGTGCCAGCAGCTCCTCGCTAGCGGGAGTGCGTGATACGCAGTATTTT,CASSSSLAGVRDTQYF
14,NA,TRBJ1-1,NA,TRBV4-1,TGCGCCAGCAGCCGTTGGCCCGCGAGCACTGAAGCTTTCTTT,CASSRWPASTEAFF
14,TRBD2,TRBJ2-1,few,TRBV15,TGTGCCACCAGAATAAAATCAGCGGGGATTGAGCAGTTCTTC,CATRIKSAGIEQFF
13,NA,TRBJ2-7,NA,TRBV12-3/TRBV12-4,TGTGCCAGCAGTTTGCGACAGACAAACGAGCAGTACTTC,CASSLRQTNEQYF
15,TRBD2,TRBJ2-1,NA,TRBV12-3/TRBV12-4,TGTGCCAGCAGTTTGGGGGGGGGAGTATACAATGAGCAGTTCTTC,CASSLGGGVYNEQFF
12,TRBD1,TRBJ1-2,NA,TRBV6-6,TGTGCCAGCAGTTACGGGACAGCCACCTACACCTTC,CASSYGTATYTF
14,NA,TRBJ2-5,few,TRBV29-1,TGCAGCGTTGAAGATGCGGGAAAGCAAGAGACCCAGTACTTC,CSVEDAGKQETQYF
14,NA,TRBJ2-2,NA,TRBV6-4,TGTGCCAGCAGTGAGGAACACGGAACCGGGGAGCTGTTTTTT,CASSEEHGTGELFF
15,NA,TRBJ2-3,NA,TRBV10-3,TGTGACATCAGCCCAGAGTCCAGGGTGACAGATACGCAGTATTTT,CDISPESRVTDTQYF
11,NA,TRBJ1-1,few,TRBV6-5,TGTGCCAGCAGTTATAAAAGGGAAGCTTTCTTT,CASSYKREAFF
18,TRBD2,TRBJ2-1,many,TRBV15,TGTGCCACCAGCAGAGATGTCCTTCTAGCGGGAGTTTGGGATGAGCAGTTCTTC,CATSRDVLLAGVWDEQFF
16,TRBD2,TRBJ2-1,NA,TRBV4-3,TGCGCCAGCAGCCAACAGGGACTAGCGGCTCTCGATGAGCAGTTCTTC,CASSQQGLAALDEQFF
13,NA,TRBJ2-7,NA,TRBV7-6,TGTGCCAGCGGTCCAGGGAGCTCCTACGAGCAGTACTTC,CASGPGSSYEQYF
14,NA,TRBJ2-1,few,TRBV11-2,TGTGCCAGCAGCCTAAGGACAAGCTACAATGAGCAGTTCTTC,CASSLRTSYNEQFF
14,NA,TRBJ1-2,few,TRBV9,TGTGCCAGCAGCCCGACGGGTTGGAAAGCTGGCTACACCTTC,CASSPTGWKAGYTF
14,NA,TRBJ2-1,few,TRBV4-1,TGCGCCAGCAGCCAGAGGGAGGGGGTGAGGGAGCAGTTCTTC,CASSQREGVREQFF
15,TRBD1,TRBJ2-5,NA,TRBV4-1,TGCGCCAGCAGCCGTCCGGGACAGAGACAAGAGACCCAGTACTTC,CASSRPGQRQETQYF
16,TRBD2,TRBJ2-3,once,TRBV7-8,TGTGCCAGCAGCTTAGTTGCGGGAGGGTCCCCAGATACGCAGTATTTT,CASSLVAGGSPDTQYF
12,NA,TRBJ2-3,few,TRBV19,TGTGCCAGTAGTATAGAGAGGCAGGCGCAGTATTTT,CASSIERQAQYF
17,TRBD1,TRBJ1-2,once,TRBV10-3,TGTGCCATCAGTGAGTGGGGGACAGGGACCGATATTTATGGCTACACCTTC,CAISEWGTGTDIYGYTF
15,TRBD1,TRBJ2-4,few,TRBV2,TGTGCCAGCAGGACCGACAGGGGAGCCAAAAACATTCAGTACTTC,CASRTDRGAKNIQYF
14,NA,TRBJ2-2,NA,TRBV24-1,TGTGCCACCAGTGGGAGCGGGTACACCGGGGAGCTGTTTTTT,CATSGSGYTGELFF
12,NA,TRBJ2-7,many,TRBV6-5,TGTGCCAGCAGTGCCCAGGGGTACGAGCAGTACTTC,CASSAQGYEQYF
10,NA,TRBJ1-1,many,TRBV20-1,TGCAGTGCTGGCCAAGGTCCGGTTTTGTTT,CSAGQGPVLF
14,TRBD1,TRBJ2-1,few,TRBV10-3,TGTGCCATCTTCTCCGGGACAGGGGATGATGAGCAGTTCTTC,CAIFSGTGDDEQFF
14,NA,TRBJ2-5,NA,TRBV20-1,TGCAGTGCTAGAGAACGGGTCCGGCAAGAGACCCAGTACTTC,CSARERVRQETQYF
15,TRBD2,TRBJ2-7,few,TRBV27,TGTGCCAGCAGTTTGGGCGGGGGGGGTCTCTACGAGCAGTACTTC,CASSLGGGGLYEQYF
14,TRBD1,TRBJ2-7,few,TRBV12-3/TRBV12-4,TGTGCCAGCAGTTTATTAGGGACAGATTACGAGCAGTACTTC,CASSLLGTDYEQYF
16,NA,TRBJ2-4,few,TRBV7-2,TGTGCCAGCAGCTTAGGTTCACCAATAGCCAAAAACATTCAGTACTTC,CASSLGSPIAKNIQYF
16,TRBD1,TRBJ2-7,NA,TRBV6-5,TGTGCCAGCAGTTCCGGGACAGGGTGGGCTCCCTACGAGCAGTACTTC,CASSSGTGWAPYEQYF
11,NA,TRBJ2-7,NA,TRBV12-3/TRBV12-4,TGTGCCAGCAGTTTTGGTAACGAGCAGTACTTC,CASSFGNEQYF
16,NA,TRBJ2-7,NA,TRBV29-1,TGCAGCGTTGACCTGCCGGGGACACCTTACTCCTACGAGCAGTACTTC,CSVDLPGTPYSYEQYF
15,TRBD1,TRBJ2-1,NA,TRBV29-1,TGCAGCGGAAAGTGGGGACAGGGTCGATACAATGAGCAGTTCTTC,CSGKWGQGRYNEQFF
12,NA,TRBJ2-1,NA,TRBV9,TGTGCCAGCAGCTACTACTACAATGAGCAGTTCTTC,CASSYYYNEQFF
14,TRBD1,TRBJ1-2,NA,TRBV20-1,TGCAGTGCCGCGACAGGGGTTGGAGTCTATGGCTACACCTTC,CSAATGVGVYGYTF
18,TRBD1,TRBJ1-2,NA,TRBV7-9,TGTGCCAGCAGCTTAATTTCGCTGGGACAGGGGAAGGACTATGGCTACACCTTC,CASSLISLGQGKDYGYTF
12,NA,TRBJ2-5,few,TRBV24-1,TGTGCCACCAGCCCGGGTGGAGAGACCCAGTACTTC,CATSPGGETQYF
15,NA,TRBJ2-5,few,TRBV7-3,TGTGCCAGCAGCTTATTGGGGGGGGGCGAGGAGACCCAGTACTTC,CASSLLGGGEETQYF
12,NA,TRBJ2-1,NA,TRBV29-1,TGCAGCGTTGAAGTCCAAGTAAATGAGCAGTTCTTC,CSVEVQVNEQFF
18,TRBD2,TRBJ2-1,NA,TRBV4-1,TGCGCCAGCAGCCATGGGCGGACTAGCGGGGGGGGTGTTAATGAGCAGTTCTTC,CASSHGRTSGGGVNEQFF
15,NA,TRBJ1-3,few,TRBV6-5,TGTGCCAGCAGTATCGGCCGGAACTCTGGAAACACCATATATTTT,CASSIGRNSGNTIYF
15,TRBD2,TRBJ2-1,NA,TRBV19,TGTGCCAGTATTGCCCAGCGGGATTCCTACAATGAGCAGTTCTTC,CASIAQRDSYNEQFF
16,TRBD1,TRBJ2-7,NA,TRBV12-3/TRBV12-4,TGTGCCAGCAGTTTAGCGCGAAGGGACAGAGACTACGAGAAGTACTTC,CASSLARRDRDYEKYF